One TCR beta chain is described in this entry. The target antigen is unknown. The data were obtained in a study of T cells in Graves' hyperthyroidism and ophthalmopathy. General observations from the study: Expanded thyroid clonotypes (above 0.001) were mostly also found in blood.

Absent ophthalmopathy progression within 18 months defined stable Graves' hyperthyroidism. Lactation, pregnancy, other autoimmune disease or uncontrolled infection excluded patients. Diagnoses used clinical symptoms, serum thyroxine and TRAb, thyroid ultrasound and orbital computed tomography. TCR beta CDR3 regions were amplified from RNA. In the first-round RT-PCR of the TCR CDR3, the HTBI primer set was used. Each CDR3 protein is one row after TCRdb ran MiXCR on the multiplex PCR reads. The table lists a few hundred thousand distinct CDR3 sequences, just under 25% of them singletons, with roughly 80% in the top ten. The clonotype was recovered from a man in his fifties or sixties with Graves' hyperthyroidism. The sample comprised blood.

DNA for the CDR3: TGCGCCAGCAGCTTGACCCTTACGAACACCGGGGAGCTGTTTTTT. It translates to CASSLTLTNTGELFF. The genes are TRBV5-1 and TRBJ2-2; D remains unclear. V lost 1 base to trimming and J lost 0 bases, with 7 bases between them. The CDR3 extends over 15 amino acids. In germline, CDR1 is SGHRS, CDR2 YFSETQ.